Below, 3 T cell receptor beta chains from the same sample are listed, as sequenced in a study of beta chain features in type 1 diabetes. Isolated RNA was reverse transcribed in full, so expressed TCRB transcripts were sequenced. The data were produced by immunoSEQ multiplex PCR, yet TCRdb's version contains in-frame clones alone and is incomplete. The profile shows around 160,000 clones, approximately 52% of them singletons. What was sequenced was Tregs from blood. These receptors were taken from a man aged 18 to 35 in good health.

This clone has more than one count but fewer than ten. The CDR3 region has the DNA TGTGCCATCAGCCGGGACAGACCCTACGAGCAGTACTTC. Translating it yields CAISRDRPYEQYF. J is TRBJ2-7 and V is TRBV10-3, with TRBD1 matching 7 bases. The germline gives CDR1 ENHRY, CDR2 SYGVKD. The V gene end was trimmed by 6 bases and the J gene end by 2 bases; junction bases not matched to a gene: 4. The CDR3 covers 13 residues.

V and J are TRBV5-4 and TRBJ1-1, with D possibly being TRBD1 (5 bases). The germline V and J ends were trimmed by 6 bases and 1 base, with 13 bases remaining between them. The CDR3 is 14 amino acids. Per the germline V gene, CDR1 is SGHNT and CDR2 is YYREEE (reference sequence). In nucleotides, the CDR3 is TGTGCCAGCAACGACCGGGGGGGGAACACTGAAGCTTTCTTT. Amino acid sequence: CASNDRGGNTEAFF.

The chain joins TRBV9 to TRBJ2-7; D not resolved. The V end lost 0 bases, the J end lost 3 bases, and 7 bases lay between the germline ends. This CDR3 is 13 amino acids long. Germline values: CDR1 SGDLS, CDR2 YYNGEE. In nucleotides, the CDR3 is TGTGCCAGCAGCGTAGATCACAGCTACGAGCAGTACTTC. This codes for CASSVDHSYEQYF.